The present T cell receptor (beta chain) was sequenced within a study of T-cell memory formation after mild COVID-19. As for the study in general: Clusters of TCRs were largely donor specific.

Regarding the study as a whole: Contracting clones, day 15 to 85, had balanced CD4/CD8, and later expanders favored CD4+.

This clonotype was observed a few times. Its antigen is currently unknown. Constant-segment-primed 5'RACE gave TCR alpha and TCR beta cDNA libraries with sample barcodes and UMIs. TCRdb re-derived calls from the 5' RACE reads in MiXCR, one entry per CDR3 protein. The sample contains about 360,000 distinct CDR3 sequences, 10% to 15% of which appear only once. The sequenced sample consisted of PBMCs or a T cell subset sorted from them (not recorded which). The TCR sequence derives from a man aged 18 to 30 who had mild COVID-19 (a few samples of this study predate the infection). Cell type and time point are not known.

The CDR3 sequence: CASSLGLDWAQHGYTF. CDR3 sequence (DNA): TGCGCCAGCAGCTTGGGCCTGGACTGGGCCCAACATGGCTACACCTTC. The chain recombines TRBV5-1 with TRBJ1-2; D not certain. The V end lost 0 bases, the J end lost 6 bases, and 18 bases lay between the germline ends. The CDR3 has 16 residues. Germline CDR1 and CDR2: SGHRS and YFSETQ.